This TCR beta chain appears in the sequencing data of a study of siplizumab effects on memory and regulatory T cells. Remarks on this clone: Its matching antigen is unknown.

Clones were sequenced by immunoSEQ multiplex PCR, and TCRdb holds only the in-frame ones, with some missing. The sample shows approximately 120,000 clones, about 91% of them seen only once. Study-wide results and caveats: Solely a minor proportion of alloreactive clones could be assigned to unstimulated subsets.

This sequence originates from a human donor in good health. Material for sequencing was Tregs sorted from blood.

The CDR3 nucleotides read TGCAGTGCTAACGACTATTATGGCTACACCTTC. This codes for CSANDYYGYTF. The chain recombines TRBV20-1 with TRBJ1-2; D is unresolved. Per the germline V gene, CDR1 is DFQATT and CDR2 is SNEGSKA (reference sequence). Deletions cut 4 bases from V and 5 bases from J, with 8 bases between. CDR3 size: 11 residues.